This T cell receptor beta chain was observed in a study of blood T cell repertoires in COVID-19. Overall study context: Acute and convalescent COVID-19 specimens originated in the United States, Italy and Spain. PBMCs, B-cell-depleted T cells, or T cells were the source of the cDNA or gDNA that made up the material.

Per the original data handling: Reference gene primer amplification gave estimated nucleated cell counts. The data were produced by immunoSEQ multiplex PCR, yet TCRdb's version contains in-frame clones alone and is incomplete. V and J calls plus clone size are reproduced from that table; the DNA served to infer D and trimming. The table includes a few hundred thousand clones, 90% detected once. One Seattle source followed patients from active infection through their disease course. Between the trimmed V and J ends, which lost 4 bases and 3 bases, there was a span of 4 bases. The CDR3 covers 11 residues. A few counts support this clone.

The TCR was taken from a woman in her sixties or seventies with COVID-19, enrolled during active disease. V and J are TRBV12-3 or TRBV12-4 and TRBJ2-7, with D hard to call. The specimen was peripheral blood. DNA for the CDR3: TGTGCCAGCAGTTCGTTCTACGAGCAGTACTTC. This gives the protein CASSSFYEQYF.